Sequencing of this T cell receptor beta chain was carried out in a study of blood T cell repertoires in COVID-19. The wider study: Acute and convalescent COVID-19 samples came from the United States, Italy and Spain. From T cells, B-cell-depleted T cells, or PBMCs came the material, which was cDNA or gDNA.

How the authors handled the data: Reference gene primer amplification gave nucleated cell count estimates. Measured with immunoSEQ multiplex PCR; TCRdb has only the in-frame clones, and not every one. D and trimming were read from the DNA, whereas the V and J calls and clone size are those reported in that table. The table shows 120,000 or so clones, with roughly 88% occurring only once. The junction had 6 bases not matched to a gene; V was cut back by 4 bases and J by 0 bases. Per germline, CDR1 SGHDN and CDR2 FVKESK. The CDR3 consists of 17 residues. This chain links TRBV14 with TRBJ2-6; 7 bases fit TRBD1. The sample was peripheral blood. This sequence was found in a man between 50 and 59 years old with acute or convalescent COVID-19. DNA for the CDR3: TGTGCCAGCAGCCGACAGGGCCCCTACTCTGGGGCCAACGTCCTGACTTTC. Amino acid sequence: CASSRQGPYSGANVLTF. The full variable domain, with the rest looked up from reference TRBV14 and TRBJ2-6, is EAGVTQFPSHSVIEKGQTVTLRCDPISGHDNLYWYRRVMGKEIKFLLHFVKESKQDESGMPNNRFLAERTGGTYSTLKVQPAELEDSGVYFCASSRQGPYSGANVLTFGAGSRLTVL.